The T cell receptor beta chain under discussion was sequenced for a study of shared T cell receptors in the human thymus. V shed 1 base, J shed 3 bases, and the junction held 11 bases outside the gene matches. The CDR3 is made up of 19 amino acids. CDR1 and CDR2 from the germline V gene are MGHRA and YSYEKL. Data came from immunoSEQ multiplex PCR; TCRdb stores just in-frame clones and leaves some out. The repertoire holds hundreds of thousands of clones, with around 87% as singletons. The same sample was also used in a study of human thymus T cells. From that paper: Congenital heart defects were the reason for the corrective surgery that the donors, healthy Finnish infants, were having. Corrective heart surgery yielded resections, and these provided the thymus tissue. An apparent bias in V and J gene usage was seen in thymic and blood repertoires. Related research reported highly overlapping thymic repertoires among unrelated individuals.

The specimen sequenced was thymocytes. The clonotype was recovered from a boy in the first two years of life with a congenital heart defect. The chain employs TRBV4-1 and TRBJ2-3, with 12 bases lining up with TRBD2. The CDR3 spells CASSQANSRTSGDTDTQYF. DNA for the CDR3: TGCGCCAGCAGCCAAGCCAACTCCCGGACTAGCGGGGATACAGATACGCAGTATTTT.